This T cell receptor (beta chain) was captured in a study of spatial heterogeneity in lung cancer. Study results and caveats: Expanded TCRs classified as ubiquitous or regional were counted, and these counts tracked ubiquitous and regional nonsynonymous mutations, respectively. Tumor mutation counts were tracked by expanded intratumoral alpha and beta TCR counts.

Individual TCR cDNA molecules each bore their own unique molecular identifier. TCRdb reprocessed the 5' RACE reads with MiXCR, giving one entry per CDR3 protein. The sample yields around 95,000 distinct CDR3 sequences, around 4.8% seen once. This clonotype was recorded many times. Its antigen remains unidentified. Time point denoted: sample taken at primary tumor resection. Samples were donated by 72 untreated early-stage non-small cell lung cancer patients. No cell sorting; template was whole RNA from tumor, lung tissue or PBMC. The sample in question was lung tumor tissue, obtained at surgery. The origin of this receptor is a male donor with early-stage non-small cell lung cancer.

CDR3 region: CAISEGLAGGAADTQYF. CDR3 coding DNA: TGTGCCATCAGTGAGGGACTAGCGGGAGGGGCGGCGGATACGCAGTATTTT. This chain connects TRBV10-3 to TRBJ2-3; TRBD2 aligns across 15 bases. Germline values: CDR1 ENHRY, CDR2 SYGVKD. The CDR3 totals 17 residues. Trimming cost V 2 bases and J 6 bases; bases outside gene matches: 6.